This T cell receptor (beta chain) was captured by sequencing in a study of T cells in Graves' hyperthyroidism and ophthalmopathy (dated by TCRdb to between 2019 and 2020). About the full investigation: Peripheral blood samples were taken at the time of initial diagnosis, prior to any treatment. The 100 or so discovery patients were randomly split 7:3 into training and test sets. Whether ophthalmopathy could be predicted prospectively was tested in an independent validation cohort made up of fewer than 20 hyperthyroidism patients plus 17 patients who later progressed to ophthalmopathy. Once sampling was done, hyperthyroidism patients were given methimazole at a starting dose of 30 mg daily, whereas ophthalmopathy patients were given high-dose intravenous methylprednisolone. TCR V-J signatures able to tell the groups apart were searched for in a discovery cohort of some 100 patients, of whom under 45 had Graves' ophthalmopathy and 55 to 65 had stable Graves' hyperthyroidism. The study also compared thyroid tissue and blood T-cell repertoires from more than five Graves' hyperthyroidism patients. The paper reports TCR Vbeta CDR3 sequencing of 130 to 150 peripheral blood samples: some 41 ophthalmopathy, about 75 hyperthyroidism and approximately 17 progressor patients.

Points the paper makes about the study in general: Sample size was not statistically predetermined, and investigators were not blinded to group allocation. Most expanded thyroid clonotypes (frequency above 0.001) were also detected in blood, a finding suggesting that blood repertoires may reflect thyroid immune responses. In cross-validation, a model built on a 13 V-J signature told ophthalmopathy apart from stable hyperthyroidism with roughly 87% sensitivity and about 81% specificity, and in testing the same model reached 80%/75%. In validation, the model predicted progression to ophthalmopathy with approximately 70% sensitivity and over 72% specificity, a median of 6.5 months before onset.

Counted from cysteine to phenylalanine, this CDR3 has 14 amino acids. Just the 42-base CDR3 DNA is kept, in frame starting at base 1. V and J are truncated by 4 bases and 6 bases respectively, leaving an intervening sequence of 14 bases. The CDR1 and CDR2 encoded by the germline V gene are SGHAT and FQNNGV. Amplification of TCR beta CDR3 regions was carried out from RNA transcripts. For the first round of RT-PCR on the TCR CDR3, the HTBI primer set was used together with the Qiagen OneStep RT-PCR kit. The libraries were constructed in a second round of multiplex PCR and then size-selected and purified. Paired-end sequencing of the libraries was performed with 100 bp reads on an Illumina HiSeq2000. On the study's bioinformatics: SOAPnuke was used to process the raw data, with reads discarded if the reads contained adapters or uncalled bases, had a mean Phred below 15, or lacked an exact constant-primer or identifier match. COPE v1.2.5 was used to merge high-quality paired reads, and clonotypes were defined as unique nucleotide sequences. MiTCR v1.1 was used to align the clonotypes against IMGT TRBV, TRBD and TRBJ reference segments. The analysis included only V-J combinations with a frequency above 0.0001, which together covered around 99% of the repertoires. A TCS score was defined as the ratio of F50 (clonal expansion) to E x V (chaos), with BLOSUM62-based TCRdist applied between CDR3 peptides within each V-J. Welch's t-statistics and random forest reduced fewer than 550 V-J features to 10 to 15, which were used in a naive Bayes classifier (R e1071). TCRdb passed the public sequencing reads through fastp at Q25 and MiXCR, retaining productive beta sequences. Rows are unified per CDR3 protein, each entry keeping the most common DNA and genes. These V and J calls originate from TCRdb's pipeline instead of the authors' own analysis. Present in this sample are roughly 420,000 distinct CDR3 sequences, around 13% of which were seen just once. The top ten constitute about 5% of the sample.

This clonotype was detected many times. Its recognized antigen is unknown. Base qualities are missing; no much larger clone stands one base away. Stable Graves' hyperthyroidism was defined as the absence of progression to ophthalmopathy over 18 months of follow-up. Hyperthyroidism patients were newly diagnosed, had a disease duration of under 2 months, and were aged 18 to 65 years. Any patient with an uncontrolled infection, another autoimmune disease, pregnancy or lactation was excluded. Clinical symptoms, serum thyroxine and TRAb, thyroid ultrasound, and orbital computed tomography formed the basis for the diagnoses. PBMCs were isolated from 10 ml of fresh peripheral blood by Ficoll-Paque density gradient centrifugation. Trizol reagent was used to extract total RNA, and RNA quality was then checked on an Agilent 2100 Bioanalyzer.

Sequencing was carried out using blood. The chain joins TRBV11-2 to TRBJ2-3; the best D guess is TRBD2, with 5 bases matching. The receptor was isolated from a woman between 18 and 29 years old with Graves' hyperthyroidism. The sequenced DNA is TGTGCCAGCAGCTCCCGGACTGTAGGGGATACGCAGTATTTT. Its translation reads: CASSSRTVGDTQYF.